A selection of T cell receptor beta chains follows, all from one sample in a study of tumor-infiltrating lymphocytes in oesophageal squamous cell carcinoma. Via MiXCR, TCRdb re-called the PCR reads, giving one row per CDR3 protein. The data contain about 10,000 distinct CDR3 sequences, approximately 59% of them singletons. Sequencing was performed on esophageal tumor tissue. These receptor sequences come from a male donor with esophageal squamous cell carcinoma. CDR3s include the opening cysteine and the closing phenylalanine or tryptophan. Fields, in order: V gene, J gene, CDR3 protein.

>TRBV12-3/TRBV12-4|TRBJ2-2
CASKDRVLNTGELFF
>TRBV7-3|TRBJ2-3
CASAQGYTQYF
>TRBV7-6|TRBJ2-5
CASSPSLAGGIETQYF
>TRBV28|TRBJ2-3
CASRLAGHTDTQYF
>TRBV6-1|TRBJ2-3
CASSYGGWETDTQYF
>TRBV7-2|TRBJ2-2
CASSLKGRAGELFF
>TRBV6-1|TRBJ2-5
CASSRQSSPLHF
>TRBV7-3|TRBJ2-1
CASSLKVAGGNNEQFF
>TRBV6-5|TRBJ2-1
CASSYIQSGGYNEQFF
>TRBV7-2|TRBJ2-3
CASSPLAGVVGTQYF
>TRBV7-3|TRBJ2-5
CASSLTGPRNQETQYF